The rows below give T cell receptor beta chains drawn from one sample of a study of tumor-infiltrating lymphocytes in primary liver carcinoma. Via MiXCR, TCRdb re-called the multiplex PCR reads, giving one row per CDR3 protein. The sample holds more than 95,000 distinct CDR3 sequences, 64% seen once. Specimen: liver tumor tissue from sampling region 3. These receptors were obtained from a woman aged 55-70 years with primary liver carcinoma and hepatitis B virus infection. The CDR3 runs from the conserved cysteine through the conserved F or W. The D gene is left open where the match is weak. Clone size is shown for a subset of rows, as once, few, many or a class of expanded clone.

D gene,CDR3 length,V gene,clone size,J gene,CDR3 DNA,CDR3 protein
NA,15,TRBV28,few,TRBJ1-4,TGTGCCAGCACGGAAACAGGAGAAATTAATGAAAAACTGTTTTTT,CASTETGEINEKLFF
NA,14,TRBV11-2,NA,TRBJ2-3,TGTGTCAGCAGCTTAGAGAGTGGACTGGGGGAGCAGTATTTT,CVSSLESGLGEQYF
NA,15,TRBV28,many,TRBJ2-7,TGTGCCAGCAGTTTTTCGGCGATTGGGGATTACGAGCAGTACTTC,CASSFSAIGDYEQYF
NA,15,TRBV11-2,NA,TRBJ2-7,TGTGTCGGCAGCTTGGGGCAGAACCCCAACTACGAGCAGTACTTC,CVGSLGQNPNYEQYF
TRBD1,15,TRBV4-1,few,TRBJ2-2,TGCGCCAGCAGCCGAGACAGGGGGGCCACCGGGGAACTGTTTTTT,CASSRDRGATGELFF
TRBD2,17,TRBV5-6,NA,TRBJ2-1,TGTGCCAGCAGCTTGGCCCGGGGTCTAGCGGGGCCCAGTGACCAGTTCTTC,CASSLARGLAGPSDQFF
TRBD1,14,TRBV29-1,NA,TRBJ2-7,TGCAGCGCTGAGGGACAGGAGTATCCCTTCGAGCAGTACTTC,CSAEGQEYPFEQYF
NA,14,TRBV11-2,NA,TRBJ2-2,TGTGCCAGCAGCTTCAGCGTACTCACCGGGGGGCTGTTTTTT,CASSFSVLTGGLFF
NA,16,TRBV28,NA,TRBJ2-1,TGTGCCAGCAGTTCCTTCGGGATAGCGGTGTACAACGAGCAGTTCTTC,CASSSFGIAVYNEQFF
NA,13,TRBV28,NA,TRBJ1-4,TGTGCCAGCAGGGACAGCACTAATGAAAAACTGTTTTTT,CASRDSTNEKLFF
TRBD1,18,TRBV12-3/TRBV12-4,NA,TRBJ1-1,TGTGCCAGCAGATCAGGGACAGGGGCGAGGATGGGCGACACTGAAGCCTTCTTT,CASRSGTGARMGDTEAFF
NA,14,TRBV29-1,NA,TRBJ2-1,TGCAGCGTTTGGGATAGGGGGGGCAACAATGAGCGGTTCTTC,CSVWDRGGNNERFF
TRBD1,17,TRBV12-3/TRBV12-4,many,TRBJ2-6,TGTGCCAGCAGTCCGGGACAGGGGATCTCTGGGGCCAACGTCCTGACTTTC,CASSPGQGISGANVLTF
NA,14,TRBV11-1,medium-sized,TRBJ2-7,TGTGCCAGCAGCTTCAGTGGGAGCAACCACGAGCAGTACTTC,CASSFSGSNHEQYF
TRBD1,12,TRBV6-5,few,TRBJ2-3,TGCGCCTGCAGTTACCGACAGGGGTCGCAGTATTTT,CACSYRQGSQYF
TRBD2,16,TRBV12-3/TRBV12-4,many,TRBJ2-1,TGTGCCAGCAGCCGCGTCGGGACTAGCGGGACCTATGAGCAGTTCTTC,CASSRVGTSGTYEQFF
NA,14,TRBV12-3/TRBV12-4,NA,TRBJ2-2,TGTGCCAGTACTTTGCTAAAGAACACCGGGGAGCTGTTTTTT,CASTLLKNTGELFF
NA,15,TRBV11-2,NA,TRBJ2-2,TGTTCCAGCAGCTCAGGTACTTGGACCACCGGGGAGCTGTTTTTT,CSSSSGTWTTGELFF
NA,16,TRBV11-2,NA,TRBJ2-2,TGTGCCAGCAGCCCTAGAACAGCATTGAACACTGTGGAGCTGTTTTTT,CASSPRTALNTVELFF
NA,19,TRBV6-5,once,TRBJ2-3,TGTGCCAGCAGTTACTCGGGAACTAGCAGGAGGAAGGGCACAGATACGCAGTATTTT,CASSYSGTSRRKGTDTQYF
TRBD2,15,TRBV2,few,TRBJ2-1,TGTGCCAGCCCTGGTAGTGGGAGGGCCGAGATTGAGCAGTTCTTC,CASPGSGRAEIEQFF
NA,15,TRBV11-2,NA,TRBJ2-3,TGTGCCAGGAGCTTAGTAAGGCACAGCACAGATACGCAGTATTTT,CARSLVRHSTDTQYF
NA,14,TRBV6-1,once,TRBJ1-6,TGTGCCAGCAGTGAGTCTTGGGGATTCACACCCCTCCACTTT,CASSESWGFTPLHF
TRBD1,16,TRBV6-1,NA,TRBJ1-6,TGTGCCAGCAGTATGGACAGGGGCATGTTTGGTTCACCCCTCCACTTT,CASSMDRGMFGSPLHF
NA,16,TRBV11-2,NA,TRBJ2-1,TGTGCCAGCAGCTTGGATCTCACGGGTGGGGGCGATGAGCGGTTCTTC,CASSLDLTGGGDERFF
TRBD1,15,TRBV28,NA,TRBJ1-5,TGTGCCACCAGAAAGTCACAGGGGGCAGGACTGCCCCAGCATTTT,CATRKSQGAGLPQHF
TRBD2,14,TRBV7-9,NA,TRBJ2-7,TGTGCCGGCAGTTTTGGGACTAGCGACTACGAGCAGTACTTC,CAGSFGTSDYEQYF
NA,11,TRBV6-6,many,TRBJ2-7,TGTGCCAGCAGCCGGGTCTACGAGCAGTACTTC,CASSRVYEQYF
NA,16,TRBV30,NA,TRBJ1-4,TGTGCCTGGAAGTGGAAGGAAAGGGGTACTAATGAAAAACTGTTTTTT,CAWKWKERGTNEKLFF
TRBD1,14,TRBV5-1,NA,TRBJ1-1,TGCGCCAGCATCTGGAGACAGGGACTCACTGAAGCTTTCTTT,CASIWRQGLTEAFF
TRBD2,15,TRBV4-2,medium-sized,TRBJ2-2,TGTGCCAGCAGCCGGGGGCGGGAGGTAATCGGGGAGCTGTTTTTT,CASSRGREVIGELFF
NA,16,TRBV6-6,NA,TRBJ2-7,TGTGCCAGCAGTTACTCTACGACGACATTCAACTACGAACAGTACTTC,CASSYSTTTFNYEQYF
NA,15,TRBV12-3/TRBV12-4,once,TRBJ2-7,TGTGGCAGCAGCTATGGGTCCGGGGACAAGGCCGAGCAGTATTTC,CGSSYGSGDKAEQYF
NA,18,TRBV11-2,NA,TRBJ2-1,TGTGCCAGCAGCGCGGGGCCCGCAGGGGACTATATGGGCGATGAGCAGTTCTTC,CASSAGPAGDYMGDEQFF
NA,13,TRBV28,NA,TRBJ1-2,TGTGCCAGCAGCTCGACTCAGCTCTATGGCTACACCTTC,CASSSTQLYGYTF
TRBD1,16,TRBV4-2,NA,TRBJ2-5,TGTGTCAGCAGCCAAGATCACAGGGGCTTACAAGAGACTCAGTACTTC,CVSSQDHRGLQETQYF
NA,17,TRBV10-3,NA,TRBJ2-3,TGTGCCATCAGTGAGTCCCGCTTGCAAGCGGAACTAGATATGCAGTATTTT,CAISESRLQAELDMQYF
TRBD2,16,TRBV7-9,few,TRBJ2-3,TGTGCCAGCAGCTTAAGGTCGCTAGCGGTGTCAGATACGCAGTATTTT,CASSLRSLAVSDTQYF
TRBD1,15,TRBV13,many,TRBJ2-1,TGTGCCAGCAGCTTAAGGACAGGGGGGCGGGATGAGCAGTTCTTC,CASSLRTGGRDEQFF
NA,18,TRBV12-3/TRBV12-4,many,TRBJ2-6,TGTGCCAGCAGTTTAGCCGGTCTCGGGAAGGCTGGGGCCAACGTCCTGACTTTC,CASSLAGLGKAGANVLTF
NA,13,TRBV11-2,medium-sized,TRBJ2-5,TGTGCCAGCAGCTTGGGGGGGGCGGAGACCCAGTACTTC,CASSLGGAETQYF
NA,15,TRBV11-3,NA,TRBJ2-7,TGTGCCAGCAGCTTAGGAGAGACTGGAGTCTACGAGCAGTACTTC,CASSLGETGVYEQYF
NA,15,TRBV28,NA,TRBJ1-3,TGTGCCAGCGGGGGGTGGAACAGCTCTGGGAACACCATATATTTC,CASGGWNSSGNTIYF
NA,14,TRBV28,many,TRBJ2-6,TGTGCCAGCGGAGAGCCCTCTGGGGCCAACGTCCTGACTTTC,CASGEPSGANVLTF
TRBD2,14,TRBV12-3/TRBV12-4,many,TRBJ2-2,TGTGCCAGCAGGCGGGAGGGGAACACCGGGGAGCTGTTTTTT,CASRREGNTGELFF
TRBD2,16,TRBV5-6,once,TRBJ2-7,TGTGGCAGCAGCTTGGGGTTGGCTAGCGGTACCCTCGAGCAGTACTTC,CGSSLGLASGTLEQYF
NA,12,TRBV7-8,NA,TRBJ2-4,TGTGTCAGCAGCTTAGTGGAAAACATTCAGTACTTC,CVSSLVENIQYF
TRBD1,14,TRBV28,few,TRBJ1-2,TGTGCCAGCAGTTTATCCACAGGGGGGTATGGCTACACCTTC,CASSLSTGGYGYTF
NA,16,TRBV4-1,many,TRBJ1-3,TGCGCCAGCAGCCAACAAAGGGGACTTCGTGGAAACACCATATATTTT,CASSQQRGLRGNTIYF
NA,15,TRBV11-2,NA,TRBJ2-4,TGTGCCAGCAGCTTAGCTCCGGCAGAGCGAGACATCCAGTACTTC,CASSLAPAERDIQYF
NA,14,TRBV10-1,NA,TRBJ2-2,TGCGCCAGCAGTGGACGGGTGAACATCGGGGAGCTGTTTTTC,CASSGRVNIGELFF
NA,13,TRBV19,NA,TRBJ2-5,TGTACCAGTAGTCTCTCTAGAAAAGAGACCCAGTACTTC,CTSSLSRKETQYF
TRBD1,15,TRBV6-1,NA,TRBJ1-5,TGTGCCAACAGTCGACAGGGTGGGCAAAATCAGCCCCGGCATTTT,CANSRQGGQNQPRHF
NA,15,TRBV5-6,many,TRBJ1-5,TGTGCCAGCAGCTTATGGATTGAGGGTTATCAGCCCCAGCATTTT,CASSLWIEGYQPQHF
NA,14,TRBV11-1,NA,TRBJ1-1,TGTGCCAAGAGCCTCGGCAGGGGAGGAACTGAAGCTTTCTTT,CAKSLGRGGTEAFF